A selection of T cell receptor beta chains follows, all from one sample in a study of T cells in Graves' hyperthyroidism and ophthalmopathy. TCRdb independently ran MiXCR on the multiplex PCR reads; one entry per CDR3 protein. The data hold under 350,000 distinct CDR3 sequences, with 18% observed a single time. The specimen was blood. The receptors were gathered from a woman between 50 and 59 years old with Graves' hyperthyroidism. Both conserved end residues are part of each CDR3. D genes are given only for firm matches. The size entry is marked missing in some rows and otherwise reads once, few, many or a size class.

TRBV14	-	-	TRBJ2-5	CASSQEFLIRDGSFFQETQYF	TGTGCCAGCAGCCAAGAGTTTTTGATCCGGGACGGTAGTTTTTTCCAAGAGACCCAGTACTTC
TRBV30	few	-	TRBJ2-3	CAWNPSGRLHTQYF	TGTGCCTGGAATCCCAGCGGGCGGCTTCATACGCAGTATTTT
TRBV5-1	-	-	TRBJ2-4	CASSLGPTSIQYF	TGCGCCAGCAGCTTGGGGCCGACGTCGATTCAGTACTTC
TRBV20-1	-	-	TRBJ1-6	CSARDSGRTLTSPLHF	TGCAGTGCTAGAGATTCAGGCAGAACCCTCACCTCACCCCTCCACTTT
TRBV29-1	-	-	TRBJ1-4	CSASSGDEKLFF	TGCAGCGCCTCATCGGGGGATGAAAAACTGTTTTTT
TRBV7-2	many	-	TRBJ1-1	CASSLGRMNTEAFF	TGTGCCAGCAGCTTAGGACGTATGAACACTGAAGCTTTCTTT
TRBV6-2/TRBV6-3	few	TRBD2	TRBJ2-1	CASSYAGGDLNEQFF	TGTGCCAGCAGTTACGCGGGGGGGGATTTAAATGAGCAGTTCTTC
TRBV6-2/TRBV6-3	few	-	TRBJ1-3	CASSYSSSSGNTIYF	TGTGCCAGCAGTTACTCGAGTTCGTCTGGAAACACCATATATTTT
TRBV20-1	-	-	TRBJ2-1	CSAIGAAMNNEQFF	TGCAGTGCTATCGGGGCCGCGATGAACAATGAGCAGTTCTTC
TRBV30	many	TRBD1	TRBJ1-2	CAWSVTGQGAYGYTF	TGTGCCTGGAGTGTAACGGGACAGGGGGCGTATGGCTACACCTTC
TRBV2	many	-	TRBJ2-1	CASSLGQYNEQFF	TGTGCCAGCAGCCTAGGACAATACAATGAGCAGTTCTTC
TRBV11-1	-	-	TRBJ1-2	CASSFDGNYGYTF	TGTGCCAGCAGCTTCGACGGAAACTATGGCTACACCTTC
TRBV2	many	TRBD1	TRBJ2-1	CASSETGGVRNEQFF	TGTGCCAGCAGTGAAACAGGGGGCGTGCGCAATGAGCAGTTCTTC
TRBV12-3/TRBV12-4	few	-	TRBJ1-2	CASSFVVWGIGTRRYGYTF	TGTGCCAGCAGTTTTGTGGTATGGGGGATCGGGACCCGTCGCTATGGCTACACCTTC
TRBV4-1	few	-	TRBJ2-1	CASSQGAATYNEQFF	TGCGCCAGCAGCCAGGGAGCGGCTACCTACAATGAGCAGTTCTTC
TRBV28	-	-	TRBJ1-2	CASNVADKPGTDYGYTF	TGTGCCAGCAACGTGGCGGACAAACCCGGGACCGACTATGGCTACACCTTC
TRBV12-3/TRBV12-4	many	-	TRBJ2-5	CASSRRDGQETQYF	TGTGCCAGCAGCCGCAGGGACGGACAAGAGACCCAGTACTTC
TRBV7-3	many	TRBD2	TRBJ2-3	CASSLQLSGGATDTQYF	TGTGCCAGCAGCTTACAATTAAGCGGGGGGGCAACAGATACGCAGTATTTT
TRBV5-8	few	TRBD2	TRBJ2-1	CASSQGVDSGTYNEQFF	TGTGCCAGCAGCCAAGGGGTGGATAGCGGGACATACAATGAGCAGTTCTTC
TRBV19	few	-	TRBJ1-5	CASSIRRQAGVSNQPQHF	TGTGCCAGTAGTATACGGAGACAGGCTGGGGTGTCGAATCAGCCCCAGCATTTT
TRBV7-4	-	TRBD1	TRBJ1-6	CASSLLGQNNSPLHF	TGTGCCAGCAGCTTATTGGGACAGAATAATTCACCCCTCCACTTT
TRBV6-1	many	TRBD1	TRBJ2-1	CASSKKGARWNEQFF	TGTGCCAGCAGTAAAAAGGGGGCGCGATGGAATGAGCAGTTCTTC
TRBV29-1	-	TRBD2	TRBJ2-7	CSVEDGTSGTYEQYF	TGCAGCGTTGAAGACGGGACTAGCGGTACCTACGAGCAGTACTTC
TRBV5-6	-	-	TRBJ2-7	CASSLEPGTTVYEQYF	TGTGCCAGCAGTCTGGAGCCCGGGACAACGGTCTACGAGCAGTACTTC
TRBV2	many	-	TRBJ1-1	CASSPLGRSGDTEAFF	TGTGCCAGCAGTCCGCTGGGGCGGAGTGGGGACACTGAAGCTTTCTTT
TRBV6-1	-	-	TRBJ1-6	CASSELDRNSPLRF	TGTGCCAGCAGTGAACTGGACAGAAATTCACCCCTCCGCTTT
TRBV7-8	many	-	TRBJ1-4	CASSLGQVGEKLFF	TGTGCCAGCAGCTTAGGACAAGTTGGCGAAAAACTGTTTTTT
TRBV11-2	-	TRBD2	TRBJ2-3	CASSLRTSGESTDTQYF	TGTGCCAGCAGCCTGAGGACTAGCGGGGAAAGCACAGATACGCAGTATTTT
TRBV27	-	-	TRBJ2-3	CASSRDPGIDTQYF	TGTGCCAGCAGCCGGGACCCGGGAATAGATACGCAGTATTTT
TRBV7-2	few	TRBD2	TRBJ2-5	CASSSGLAGRPLRETQYF	TGTGCCAGCAGCTCCGGACTAGCGGGGCGGCCCCTCCGGGAGACCCAGTACTTC
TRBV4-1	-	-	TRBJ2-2	CASSQEPSRTPGELFF	TGCGCCAGCAGCCAAGAGCCCTCTAGGACCCCCGGGGAGCTGTTTTTT
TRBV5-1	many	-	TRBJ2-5	CASSLGDYQETQYF	TGCGCCAGCAGCTTGGGAGACTACCAAGAGACCCAGTACTTC
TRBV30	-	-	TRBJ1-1	CAWSREHTFMNTEAFF	TGTGCCTGGAGTCGGGAGCACACCTTTATGAACACTGAAGCTTTCTTT
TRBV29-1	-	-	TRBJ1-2	CSCFGQYGYTF	TGCAGCTGTTTCGGACAGTATGGCTACACCTTC
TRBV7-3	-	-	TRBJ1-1	CASSLQGMDTEAFF	TGTGCCAGCAGCCTACAGGGTATGGACACTGAAGCTTTCTTT
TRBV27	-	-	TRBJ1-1	CASRYTANTEAFF	TGTGCCAGCAGATACACAGCGAACACTGAAGCTTTCTTT
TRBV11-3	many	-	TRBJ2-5	CASSLGELETQYF	TGTGCCAGCAGCTTAGGAGAGCTTGAGACCCAGTACTTC
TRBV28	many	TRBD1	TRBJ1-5	CACRRGWDSQPQHF	TGTGCCTGCCGGCGGGGATGGGACAGTCAGCCCCAGCATTTT
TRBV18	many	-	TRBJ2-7	CASSQGRGAYEQYF	TGTGCCAGCTCACAGGGCAGGGGGGCCTACGAGCAGTACTTC
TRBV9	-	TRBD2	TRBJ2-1	CASMRGTSGRNEQFF	TGTGCCAGCATGCGAGGTACTAGCGGGAGAAATGAGCAGTTCTTC
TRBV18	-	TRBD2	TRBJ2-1	CASSPGGGTYNEQFF	TGTGCCAGCTCACCTGGCGGGGGAACGTACAATGAGCAGTTCTTC
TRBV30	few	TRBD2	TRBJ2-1	CAWAREYGDNEQFF	TGTGCCTGGGCGCGGGAGTACGGCGACAATGAGCAGTTCTTC
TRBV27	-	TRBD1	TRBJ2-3	CALQGSISDTQYF	TGTGCACTACAGGGGAGTATCTCAGATACGCAGTATTTT
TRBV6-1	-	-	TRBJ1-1	CASRSPEATREDEAFF	TGTGCCAGCAGATCTCCCGAGGCGACAAGGGAGGATGAAGCTTTCTTT
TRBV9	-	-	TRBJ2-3	CASGVGATDTQYF	TGTGCCAGCGGGGTGGGGGCCACAGATACGCAGTATTTT
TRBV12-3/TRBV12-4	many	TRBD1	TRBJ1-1	CASSPQGIDEAFF	TGTGCCAGCAGTCCACAGGGGATTGATGAAGCTTTCTTT
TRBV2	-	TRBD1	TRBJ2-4	CASSSDRENTQYF	TGTGCCAGCAGTTCGGACAGGGAAAACACTCAGTACTTC
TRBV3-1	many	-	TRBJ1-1	CASSQGGWVEAFF	TGTGCCAGCAGCCAAGGAGGTTGGGTTGAAGCTTTCTTT
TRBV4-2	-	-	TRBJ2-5	CASSPRWRTVETQYF	TGTGCCAGCAGCCCCCGGTGGAGGACAGTCGAGACCCAGTACTTC
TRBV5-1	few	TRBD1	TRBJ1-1	CASRDRGWTEAFF	TGCGCCAGCAGAGACAGGGGATGGACTGAAGCTTTCTTT
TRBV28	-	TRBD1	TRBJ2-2	CASSFTGGNPDTGELFF	TGTGCCAGCAGTTTTACAGGGGGCAATCCGGACACCGGGGAGCTGTTTTTT
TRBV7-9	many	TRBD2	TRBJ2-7	CASSLAGTSDEQYF	TGTGCCAGCAGCTTAGCGGGGACTAGCGATGAGCAGTACTTC
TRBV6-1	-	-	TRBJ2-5	CASSENFSGETQYF	TGTGCCAGCAGTGAAAACTTTAGCGGAGAGACCCAGTACTTC
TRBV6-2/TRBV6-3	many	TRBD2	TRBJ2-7	CASSPWGGGNYEQYF	TGTGCCAGCAGTCCTTGGGGCGGGGGAAACTACGAGCAGTACTTC
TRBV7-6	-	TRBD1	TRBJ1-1	CASSFGTGGLTEAFF	TGTGCCAGCAGCTTTGGTACAGGGGGCTTGACTGAAGCTTTCTTT
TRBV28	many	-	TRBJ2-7	CASSSQGLHYEQYF	TGTGCCAGCAGTTCTCAAGGGCTCCACTACGAGCAGTACTTC
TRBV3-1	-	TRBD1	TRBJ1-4	CASSPGQPNEKLFF	TGTGCCAGCAGCCCGGGACAGCCTAATGAAAAACTGTTTTTT
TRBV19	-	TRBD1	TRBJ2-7	CASSTAGGGYEQYF	TGTGCCAGTAGTACCGCAGGGGGCGGCTACGAGCAGTACTTC
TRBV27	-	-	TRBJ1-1	CASSLTAGGSEAFF	TGTGCCAGCAGTTTAACAGCTGGGGGCTCTGAAGCTTTCTTT